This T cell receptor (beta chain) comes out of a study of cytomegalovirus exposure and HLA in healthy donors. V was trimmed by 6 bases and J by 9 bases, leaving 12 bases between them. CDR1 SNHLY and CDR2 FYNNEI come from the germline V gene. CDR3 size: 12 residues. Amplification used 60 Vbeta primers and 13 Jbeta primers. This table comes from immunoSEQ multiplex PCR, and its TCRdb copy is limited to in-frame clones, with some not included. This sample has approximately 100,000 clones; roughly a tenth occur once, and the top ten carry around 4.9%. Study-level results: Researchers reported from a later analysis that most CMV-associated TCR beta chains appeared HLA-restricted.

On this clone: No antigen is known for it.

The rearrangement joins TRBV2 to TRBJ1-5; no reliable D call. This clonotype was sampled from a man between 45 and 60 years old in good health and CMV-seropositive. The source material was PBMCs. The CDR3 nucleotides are TGTGCCAGCAGCTCAGTACCAGGGCCCCAGCATTTT. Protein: CASSSVPGPQHF.